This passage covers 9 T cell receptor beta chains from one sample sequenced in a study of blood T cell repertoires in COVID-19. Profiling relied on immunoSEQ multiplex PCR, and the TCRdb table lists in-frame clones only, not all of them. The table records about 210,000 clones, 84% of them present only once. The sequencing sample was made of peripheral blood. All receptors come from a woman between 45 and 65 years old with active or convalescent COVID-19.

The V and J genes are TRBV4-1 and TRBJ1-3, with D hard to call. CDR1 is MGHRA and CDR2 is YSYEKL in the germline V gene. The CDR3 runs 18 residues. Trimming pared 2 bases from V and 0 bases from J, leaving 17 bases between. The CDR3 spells CASSQRHGGRLSGNTIYF. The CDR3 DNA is TGCGCCAGCAGCCAAAGGCATGGAGGGAGGCTCTCTGGAAACACCATATATTTT.

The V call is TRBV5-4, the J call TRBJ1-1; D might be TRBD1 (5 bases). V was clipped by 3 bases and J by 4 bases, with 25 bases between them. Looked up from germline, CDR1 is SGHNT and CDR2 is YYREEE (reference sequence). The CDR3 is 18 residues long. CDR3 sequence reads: CASSSTQVGLRMGTEAFF. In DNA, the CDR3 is TGTGCCAGCAGCTCAACCCAAGTGGGGCTAAGGATGGGCACTGAAGCTTTCTTT.

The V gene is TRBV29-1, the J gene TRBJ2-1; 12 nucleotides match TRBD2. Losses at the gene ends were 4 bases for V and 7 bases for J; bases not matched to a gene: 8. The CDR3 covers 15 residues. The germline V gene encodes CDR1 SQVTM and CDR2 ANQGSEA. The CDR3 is CSVVLAGGNLNEQFF. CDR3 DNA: TGCAGCGTTGTCCTAGCGGGAGGGAATTTAAATGAGCAGTTCTTC.

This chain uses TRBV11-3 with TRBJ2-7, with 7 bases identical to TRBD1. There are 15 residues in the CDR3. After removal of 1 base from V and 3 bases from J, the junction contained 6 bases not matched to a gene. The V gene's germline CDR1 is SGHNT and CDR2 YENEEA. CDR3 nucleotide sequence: TGTGCCAGCAGCTTAGGACAGGGCCAGGGCTACGAGCAGTACTTC. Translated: CASSLGQGQGYEQYF.

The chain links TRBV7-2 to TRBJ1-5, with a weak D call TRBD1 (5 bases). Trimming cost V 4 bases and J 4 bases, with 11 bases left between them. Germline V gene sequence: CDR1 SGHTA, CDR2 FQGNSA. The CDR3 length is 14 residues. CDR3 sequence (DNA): TGTGCCAGCAGCTCCGACAGCGGGAATCAGCCCCAGCATTTT. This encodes CASSSDSGNQPQHF.

CDR3 nucleotide sequence: TGTGCCAGCAGTCCTCGGGGGGGGGTCGCGGAGACCCAGTACTTC. Its translation is CASSPRGGVAETQYF. J is TRBJ2-5 and V is TRBV27; 8 bases are shared with TRBD2. In germline, CDR1 is MNHEY, CDR2 SMNVEV (reference sequence). The ends lost 5 bases at V and 5 bases at J; junction bases unmatched: 10. There are 15 residues in the CDR3.

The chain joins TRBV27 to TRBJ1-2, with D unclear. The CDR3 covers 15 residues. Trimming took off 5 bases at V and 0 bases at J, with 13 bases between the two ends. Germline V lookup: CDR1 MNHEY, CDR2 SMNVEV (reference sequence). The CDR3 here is CASSARTGANYGYTF. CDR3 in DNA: TGTGCCAGCAGTGCTCGGACGGGAGCTAACTATGGCTACACCTTC.

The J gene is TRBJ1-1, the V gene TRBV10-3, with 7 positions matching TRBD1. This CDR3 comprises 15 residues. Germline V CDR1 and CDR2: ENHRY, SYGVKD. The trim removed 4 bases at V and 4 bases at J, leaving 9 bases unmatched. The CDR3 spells CAISGPRQGLTEAFF. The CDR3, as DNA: TGTGCCATCAGTGGCCCGAGACAGGGCCTCACTGAAGCTTTCTTT.

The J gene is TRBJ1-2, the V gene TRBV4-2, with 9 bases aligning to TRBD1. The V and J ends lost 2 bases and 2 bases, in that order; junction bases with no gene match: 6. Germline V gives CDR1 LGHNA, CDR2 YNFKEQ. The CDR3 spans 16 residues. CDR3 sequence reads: CASSQTGTGTNYGYTF. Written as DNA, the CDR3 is TGTGCCAGCAGCCAAACCGGGACAGGGACCAACTATGGCTACACCTTC.